The 22 T cell receptor beta chains given below trace back to one sample, sequenced in a study of blood T cell repertoires in COVID-19. The data were produced by immunoSEQ multiplex PCR, yet TCRdb's version contains in-frame clones alone and is incomplete. Of some 130,000 clones in the sample, 84% were seen once. Sequencing was done on a sample of peripheral blood. The source of these receptors is a woman older than 75 with acute or convalescent COVID-19.

This rearrangement joins TRBV7-8 to TRBJ1-2; 8 positions match TRBD1. This CDR3 contains 15 residues. Germline values: CDR1 SGHVS, CDR2 FQNEAQ. Trimming removed 4 bases from V and 0 bases from J; junction bases left unmatched: 4. The CDR3 DNA sequence: TGTGCCAGCAGCTCCCAGGGGGCGCCTAACTATGGCTACACCTTC. Amino acid sequence: CASSSQGAPNYGYTF.

V is TRBV10-3 and J is TRBJ1-4, with a tentative D call TRBD1 (5 bases). Germline assignment: CDR1 ENHRY and CDR2 SYGVKD. The germline V and J ends were trimmed by 4 bases and 8 bases, with 17 bases remaining between them. The CDR3 extends over 15 amino acids. The CDR3 here is CAISARGNSDEKLFF. CDR3 coding DNA: TGTGCCATCAGTGCTAGGGGTAATAGTGACGAAAAACTGTTTTTT.

CDR3 amino acids: CASSPSGQAGNEQFF. The CDR3 DNA sequence: TGTGCCAGCAGCCCCTCGGGGCAAGCGGGGAATGAGCAGTTCTTC. The gene calls are TRBV9 and TRBJ2-1, with 7 bases lining up with TRBD2. Germline V gene lookup returns CDR1 SGDLS and CDR2 YYNGEE. V lost 4 bases, J lost 7 bases, and 11 bases stayed unmatched. CDR3 length: 15 amino acids.

The chain is built from TRBV7-9 and TRBJ2-3, with 10 bases fitting TRBD2. V shed 4 bases and J 0 bases; nucleotides not matched to a gene: 7. The CDR3 extends over 17 amino acids. Germline CDR1 and CDR2: SEHNR and FQNEAQ (reference sequence). CDR3 coding DNA: TGTGCCAGCAGCTCACCTTGGACTAGCGGAAGCACAGATACGCAGTATTTT. This translates into CASSSPWTSGSTDTQYF.

V gene TRBV5-6 combines with J gene TRBJ2-7, with D perhaps TRBD1 (6 bases). Trimming left V 1 base short and J 1 base short, with 12 bases between. Germline V gene lookup returns CDR1 SGHDT and CDR2 YYEEEE. The CDR3 totals 15 residues. CDR3 DNA: TGTGCCAGCAGCTTGAGGTGGACAGAATCCTACGAGCAGTACTTC. It yields the protein CASSLRWTESYEQYF.

The chain is built from TRBV30 and TRBJ2-1, with a possible D match to TRBD1 (5 bases). Trimming cost V 4 bases and J 4 bases, with 11 bases left between them. In germline, CDR1 is GTSNPN, CDR2 SVGIG (reference sequence). The CDR3 covers 13 residues. The CDR3 loop reads CAWTRVRYNEQFF. As DNA, the CDR3 is TGTGCCTGGACCAGGGTTCGTTACAATGAGCAGTTCTTC. The entire variable domain, with the rest obtained from reference TRBV30 and TRBJ2-1, is as follows: SQTIHQWPATLVQPVGSPLSLECTVEGTSNPNLYWYRQAAGRGLQLLFYSVGIGQISSEVPQNLSASRPQDRQFILSSKKLLLSDSGFYLCAWTRVRYNEQFFGPGTRLTVL.

This clone occurred once. V gene TRBV2 combines with J gene TRBJ2-5, with D maybe TRBD2 (5 bases). The CDR3 loop spans 12 amino acids. Germline V gene data show CDR1 as SNHLY and CDR2 as FYNNEI. V was shortened by 8 bases and J by 2 bases, with 9 bases between the two germline ends. CDR3: CASSDFQETQYF. In nucleotides, the CDR3 is TGTGCCAGCTCGGACTTTCAAGAGACCCAGTACTTC.

V and J are TRBV24-1 and TRBJ2-5; D might be TRBD1 (5 bases). Germline V gene data show CDR1 as KGHDR and CDR2 as SFDVKD. The V and J ends lost 0 bases and 5 bases respectively, with 15 bases between them. CDR3 length: 16 residues. The CDR3 nucleotides read TGTGCCACCAGTGATTTGCAGACAAGGGGCTGGGAGACCCAGTACTTC. Residues: CATSDLQTRGWETQYF.

The gene calls are TRBV5-4 and TRBJ2-7, with 12 bases aligning to TRBD2. From germline, CDR1 is SGHNT and CDR2 YYREEE (reference sequence). The CDR3 contains 16 residues. J gave up 0 bases and V 1 base, and 2 bases lay outside the gene matches. The CDR3 reads CASSLKTSGSSYEQYF. The CDR3 region has the DNA TGTGCCAGCAGCTTGAAGACTAGCGGGAGCTCCTACGAGCAGTACTTC.

The J gene is TRBJ2-7, the V gene TRBV9, with 7 bases aligning to TRBD1. This CDR3 contains 15 residues. CDR1 SGDLS and CDR2 YYNGEE come from the germline V gene. V was pared by 4 bases and J by 2 bases, with 9 bases of the junction left unmatched. CDR3 sequence: CASSPRTGNPYEQYF. The DNA of the CDR3 is TGTGCCAGCAGCCCAAGGACAGGCAACCCCTACGAGCAGTACTTC.

V usage is TRBV12-3 or TRBV12-4 and J usage is TRBJ2-7, with TRBD2 identical over 8 bases. CDR3 length: 13 amino acids. V shed 6 bases and J 7 bases; nucleotides not matched to a gene: 8. CDR3 protein: CASSRGLVREQYF. The CDR3 DNA reads as TGTGCCAGCAGCCGGGGACTAGTAAGAGAGCAGTACTTC.

The chain is built from TRBV29-1 and TRBJ2-5, with 8 bases matching TRBD2. Germline loops: CDR1 SQVTM, CDR2 ANQGSEA. The ends lost 4 bases at V and 2 bases at J; junction bases unmatched: 6. The CDR3 is made up of 14 amino acids. CDR3: CSVVWPGGQETQYF. The CDR3 nucleotides are TGCAGCGTTGTTTGGCCGGGAGGGCAAGAGACCCAGTACTTC.

The genes are TRBV6-6 and TRBJ1-1; 7 bases are shared with TRBD1. V dropped 6 bases and J dropped 1; count of bases not matched to a gene: 2. The germline gives CDR1 MNHNY, CDR2 SVGAGI (reference sequence). The CDR3 is made up of 13 amino acids. The CDR3 DNA follows: TGTGCCAGCAGCCAGGGGGGGAACACTGAAGCTTTCTTT. Protein: CASSQGGNTEAFF.

The chain joins TRBV19 to TRBJ2-1; TRBD2 matches 11 bases. The CDR3 consists of 18 residues. In germline, CDR1 is LNHDA, CDR2 SQIVND (reference sequence). The junction had 13 bases not matched to a gene; V was cut back by 3 bases and J by 6 bases. CDR3 nucleotide sequence: TGTGCCAGTAGTATCGAAACTAGCGGGGGCCCACTTGGCAATGAGCAGTTCTTC. Its translation is CASSIETSGGPLGNEQFF. Based on the CDR3 plus reference TRBV19 and TRBJ2-1, the full variable domain is DGGITQSPKYLFRKEGQNVTLSCEQNLNHDAMYWYRQDPGQGLRLIYYSQIVNDFQKGDIAEGYSVSREKKESFPLTVTSAQKNPTAFYLCASSIETSGGPLGNEQFFGPGTRLTVL.

The chain has TRBV6-5 and TRBJ1-2; TRBD1 aligns across 10 bases. The V gene end was trimmed by 5 bases and the J gene end by 8 bases; junction bases not matched to a gene: 5. Germline lookup yields CDR1 MNHEY and CDR2 SVGAGI. The CDR3 sequence is 13 residues long. The CDR3 region is CASSQDRGSGYTF. The CDR3 bases are TGTGCCAGCAGTCAGGACAGGGGGTCCGGCTACACCTTC.

J is TRBJ1-2 and V is TRBV30; no firm D call. Germline values: CDR1 GTSNPN, CDR2 SVGIG (reference sequence). The ends were cut back, 5 bases at V and 2 bases at J, with 12 bases in the middle. The CDR3 totals 13 residues. CDR3 DNA: TGTGCCTGGGGGCGATCGGGGAACTATGGCTACACCTTC. The encoded protein is CAWGRSGNYGYTF. The whole variable domain, remainder taken from reference TRBV30 and TRBJ1-2, is SQTIHQWPATLVQPVGSPLSLECTVEGTSNPNLYWYRQAAGRGLQLLFYSVGIGQISSEVPQNLSASRPQDRQFILSSKKLLLSDSGFYLCAWGRSGNYGYTFGSGTRLTVV.

A single count supports this clone. The V gene is TRBV5-1, the J gene TRBJ2-7; 8 bases are shared with TRBD1. V gave up 2 bases and J gave up 5 bases; unmatched junction bases: 9. Germline V gives CDR1 SGHRS, CDR2 YFSETQ. CDR3 size: 15 residues. CDR3 in DNA: TGCGCCAGCAGCTTAACAGGGGGATCCGGGGACGAGCAGTACTTC. It is translated as CASSLTGGSGDEQYF. The full variable domain, completed using reference TRBV5-1 and TRBJ2-7, is KAGVTQTPRYLIKTRGQQVTLSCSPISGHRSVSWYQQTPGQGLQFLFEYFSETQRNKGNFPGRFSGRQFSNSRSEMNVSTLELGDSALYLCASSLTGGSGDEQYFGPGTRLTVT.

The sample holds one count of this clone. CDR3 in DNA: TGTGCCAGCAGTTATTCTAAAGGCGGGGACACTGAAGCTTTCTTT. Its protein product is CASSYSKGGDTEAFF. V gene TRBV6-5 combines with J gene TRBJ1-1, with unresolved D. This CDR3 spans 15 amino acids. With 3 bases removed from V and 3 bases from J, the gap between germline ends came to 14 bases. CDR1 is MNHEY, CDR2 SVGAGI, per germline.

The rearrangement uses TRBV23-1 and TRBJ1-1, with 8 bases fitting TRBD1. TRBV23-1 is placed among ORFs of uncertain function. This CDR3 is 16 amino acids long. V lost 7 bases to trimming and J lost 2 bases; unmatched junction nucleotides: 12. CDR3 sequence (DNA): TGCGCCAGCACTACCGGACAGGGTCGATCCAACACTGAAGCTTTCTTT. This encodes CASTTGQGRSNTEAFF.

J is TRBJ2-1 and V is TRBV5-1, with 7 bases matching TRBD1. V shed 4 bases and J 6 bases; nucleotides not matched to a gene: 4. The CDR3 contains 13 residues. Per the germline V gene, CDR1 is SGHRS and CDR2 is YFSETQ. In DNA, the CDR3 is TGCGCCAGCAGCCTGGACAGGATCAATGAGCAGTTCTTC. Amino acid sequence: CASSLDRINEQFF. Based on the CDR3 plus reference TRBV5-1 and TRBJ2-1, the full variable domain is KAGVTQTPRYLIKTRGQQVTLSCSPISGHRSVSWYQQTPGQGLQFLFEYFSETQRNKGNFPGRFSGRQFSNSRSEMNVSTLELGDSALYLCASSLDRINEQFFGPGTRLTVL.

This clone was found a few times. The J gene is TRBJ2-4, the V gene TRBV2; possibly TRBD1 for D (5 bases). Trimming cost V 7 bases and J 0 bases, with 16 bases left between them. Per the germline V gene, CDR1 is SNHLY and CDR2 is FYNNEI. The CDR3 sequence is 16 residues long. CDR3 DNA sequence: TGTGCCAGCAACCTCGACAGCCGGCTAGCCAAAAACATTCAGTACTTC. Translated: CASNLDSRLAKNIQYF.

V usage is TRBV4-3 and J usage is TRBJ2-7, with TRBD2 matching over 12 bases. V dropped 3 bases and J dropped 4; count of bases not matched to a gene: 13. The length of the CDR3 is 18 residues. Looked up from germline, CDR1 is LGHNA and CDR2 is YSLEER. Here the CDR3 DNA reads TGCGCCAGCAGCCAGGCTCTAGCGGGAGGGCGCTACCCTTACGAGCAGTACTTC. It encodes CASSQALAGGRYPYEQYF.